These T cell receptor beta chains were read from a single sample in a study of T cells in Graves' hyperthyroidism and ophthalmopathy. Using its own MiXCR run on the multiplex PCR reads, TCRdb lists one record per CDR3 protein. This table has 500,000 to 600,000 distinct CDR3 sequences, around 15% appearing once. The sequenced sample was blood. The receptors shown here come from a woman aged 18-29 years with Graves' hyperthyroidism. Each CDR3 is given with its conserved first and last residue. D genes are given only for firm matches. Clone size is shown for a subset of rows, as once, few, many or a class of expanded clone.

>TRBJ1-1|.|TRBD1|TRBV4-1
CASSQGVPGGLNTEAFF
TGCGCCAGCAGCCAAGGGGTTCCAGGGGGGTTGAACACTGAAGCTTTCTTT
>TRBJ1-2|few|.|TRBV10-3
CAIRRGESNYGYTF
TGTGCCATCCGGAGGGGGGAGAGTAACTATGGCTACACCTTC
>TRBJ1-5|few|.|TRBV10-3
CAIRDDGNQPQHF
TGTGCCATCAGGGACGACGGGAATCAGCCCCAGCATTTT
>TRBJ1-4|.|.|TRBV5-1
CASSLAHREKLFF
TGCGCCAGCAGCTTGGCTCACCGGGAAAAACTGTTTTTT
>TRBJ1-1|.|.|TRBV10-3
CASDKDGTEAFF
TGTGCCAGCGACAAGGACGGGACTGAAGCTTTCTTT
>TRBJ2-2|once|TRBD2|TRBV28
CATTGLAGYTGELFF
TGTGCCACCACGGGACTAGCGGGATACACCGGGGAGCTGTTTTTT
>TRBJ2-1|many|TRBD2|TRBV3-1
CASSLGTSGSKEQFF
TGTGCCAGCAGCCTTGGGACTAGCGGGAGTAAGGAGCAGTTCTTC
>TRBJ2-1|many|.|TRBV7-2
CASSPYGPSSYNEQFF
TGTGCCAGCAGCCCATACGGACCAAGCTCCTACAATGAGCAGTTCTTC
>TRBJ1-5|.|.|TRBV4-1
CASSQDRGRGVQPQHF
TGCGCCAGCAGCCAAGATCGGGGGAGGGGGGTGCAGCCCCAGCATTTT
>TRBJ1-5|many|.|TRBV2
CASNPGEASHQPQHF
TGTGCCAGCAACCCGGGGGAGGCCAGTCATCAGCCCCAGCATTTT
>TRBJ2-1|many|.|TRBV20-1
CSAREGGGSVGNEQFF
TGCAGTGCTAGAGAGGGGGGCGGCTCCGTGGGCAATGAGCAGTTCTTC
>TRBJ2-1|many|TRBD1|TRBV2
CASSPDRDNEQFF
TGTGCCAGCAGCCCCGACAGGGACAATGAGCAGTTCTTC
>TRBJ2-7|few|.|TRBV2
CASSERFGYEQYF
TGTGCCAGCAGTGAGCGGTTCGGCTACGAGCAGTACTTC
>TRBJ1-1|many|.|TRBV20-1
CSARKTKGGAWVNTEAFF
TGCAGTGCTAGGAAAACTAAGGGGGGGGCGTGGGTGAACACTGAAGCTTTCTTT
>TRBJ1-6|few|.|TRBV10-2
CARHPSRFGSPLHF
TGCGCCCGGCATCCGAGTCGGTTTGGTTCACCCCTCCACTTT
>TRBJ2-7|few|.|TRBV4-3
CASSRIRGEQYF
TGCGCCAGCAGCCGGATCCGTGGGGAGCAGTACTTC
>TRBJ2-7|many|TRBD2|TRBV12-3/TRBV12-4
CASSSSGRGVEQYF
TGTGCCAGCAGTTCGAGCGGGAGGGGGGTCGAGCAGTACTTC
>TRBJ1-1|many|.|TRBV18
CASSPTPTVGSNTEAFF
TGTGCCAGCTCACCGACACCGACAGTGGGATCGAACACTGAAGCTTTCTTT
>TRBJ1-1|many|.|TRBV5-1
CASRARTDTEAFF
TGCGCCAGCAGGGCACGGACTGACACTGAAGCTTTCTTT
>TRBJ2-3|few|TRBD2|TRBV7-9
CASSFLIAGGPEQKPDTQYF
TGTGCCAGCAGCTTTTTAATAGCGGGAGGGCCGGAGCAAAAACCAGATACGCAGTATTTT
>TRBJ2-2|few|TRBD2|TRBV6-1
CASSPSTSGDANTGELFF
TGTGCCAGCAGTCCTTCGACTAGCGGGGATGCGAACACCGGGGAGCTGTTTTTT
>TRBJ2-3|few|.|TRBV19
CASSIVGSTVAIPQYF
TGTGCCAGTAGTATAGTAGGCTCGACAGTAGCCATCCCGCAGTATTTT
>TRBJ1-4|many|.|TRBV2
CASSYNMNEKLFF
TGTGCCAGCAGTTATAACATGAATGAAAAACTGTTTTTT
>TRBJ2-2|.|TRBD2|TRBV15
CATSRTPGLAGIRAGELFF
TGTGCCACCAGCAGGACCCCGGGACTAGCGGGAATACGGGCCGGGGAGCTGTTTTTT